These T cell receptor beta chains were read from a single sample in a study of blood T cell repertoires in COVID-19. Some clones are missing from TCRdb's copy, which holds only in-frame ones; the method was immunoSEQ multiplex PCR. This sample yields 150,000 to 200,000 clones, of which 82% are seen a single time; around a fifth belongs to the top ten. Material for sequencing was peripheral blood. The receptor set was obtained from a woman aged 80 or over with acute or convalescent COVID-19. CDR3s include the opening cysteine and the closing phenylalanine or tryptophan. A D gene is named only where the DNA matches it firmly. Expanded clones get a size class; other rows say once, few or many, or leave the size out.

size	V	J	D	DNA	CDR3
NA	TRBV21-1	TRBJ2-5	NA	TGTGCCAGCAGCAACGCGGCTAGCGGAGATGTGTACCAAGAGACCCAGTACTTC	CASSNAASGDVYQETQYF
once	TRBV19	TRBJ1-1	NA	TGTGCCAGTAGTATACAGGGCTACACTGAAGCTTTCTTT	CASSIQGYTEAFF
NA	TRBV12-3/TRBV12-4	TRBJ2-3	NA	TGTGCCAGTCTCCGGGAAGGAGATACGCAGTATTTT	CASLREGDTQYF
NA	TRBV7-9	TRBJ2-7	TRBD1	TGTGCCAGCAGCTATGCAGGGGGCGTCGAGCAGTACTTC	CASSYAGGVEQYF
once	TRBV9	TRBJ2-5	NA	TGTGCCAGCAGTGGAGGGCAGCACCAACAAGAGACCCAGTACTTC	CASSGGQHQQETQYF
once	TRBV6-1	TRBJ1-2	TRBD1	TGTGCCAGCGGAACACCTACCGGGACAGGGGGTGGCTACACCTTC	CASGTPTGTGGGYTF
NA	TRBV12-5	TRBJ1-4	TRBD1	TGTGCTAGTGGTCTGACAGGGTCCCCATATGAAAAACTGTTTTTT	CASGLTGSPYEKLFF
NA	TRBV5-4	TRBJ1-2	NA	TGTGCCAGCAGTGGGCCTCAGAACTATGGCTACACCTTC	CASSGPQNYGYTF
NA	TRBV12-5	TRBJ1-2	NA	TGTGCTAGTGGTTTGCCCCGAGATGTAGGCTACACCTTC	CASGLPRDVGYTF
NA	TRBV20-1	TRBJ1-1	NA	TGCAGTGCTAGTCAGAAATCTAACACTGAAGCTTTCTTT	CSASQKSNTEAFF
NA	TRBV5-5	TRBJ2-7	TRBD2	TGTGCCAGCAGCTTAATTCTAGCGGGAGCCTACGAGCAGTACTTC	CASSLILAGAYEQYF
NA	TRBV4-1	TRBJ2-7	TRBD2	TGCGCCAGCAGCCAAGTTGCTAGCGGGAAGAACGAGCAGTACTTC	CASSQVASGKNEQYF
NA	TRBV14	TRBJ2-7	TRBD1	TGTGCCAGCAATGTACAGGGGTGGTCCTACGAGCAGTACTTC	CASNVQGWSYEQYF
NA	TRBV18	TRBJ1-2	NA	TGTGCCAGCTCACCACAGATTCGTAGGGGATCTTCCATCATCAATGGCTACACCTTC	CASSPQIRRGSSIINGYTF
NA	TRBV21-1	TRBJ1-1	NA	TGTGCCAGCAGCAACAGGGTTAAATTTTGGGCTTTCTTT	CASSNRVKFWAFF
NA	TRBV6-5	TRBJ1-6	NA	TGTGCCAGCAGTAGGGGGAAGAGCTATAATTCACCCCTCCACTTT	CASSRGKSYNSPLHF
NA	TRBV5-1	TRBJ1-2	NA	TGCGCCAGCAGCTTGGTTTCCAGGGGAGACTATGGCTACACCTTC	CASSLVSRGDYGYTF
NA	TRBV11-2	TRBJ2-2	NA	TGTGCCAGCAGCTTGCAAACAGGGATCACCGGGGAGCTGTTTTTT	CASSLQTGITGELFF
NA	TRBV4-1	TRBJ1-3	NA	TGCGCCAGCAGCCAAGATGATATAGGGGCCGGAAACACCATATATTTT	CASSQDDIGAGNTIYF
NA	TRBV6-5	TRBJ1-1	NA	TGTGCCATTTCCTACTCCGGAGCACGTGAAGCTTTCTTT	CAISYSGAREAFF
NA	TRBV7-2	TRBJ1-6	NA	TGTGCCAGCAGCTTACAGGGGCAAAAAGATTCACCCCTCCACTTT	CASSLQGQKDSPLHF
NA	TRBV7-2	TRBJ2-5	NA	TGTGCCAGCAGCTTAGGGGCAGGGGAGACCCAGTACTTC	CASSLGAGETQYF
NA	TRBV2	TRBJ1-5	NA	TGTGCCAGCAAAGGGGGGGCTGCGCAGCCCCAGCATTTT	CASKGGAAQPQHF
NA	TRBV5-1	TRBJ1-1	NA	TGCGCCAGCAGTTTACAGGGCCCGAACACTGAAGCTTTCTTT	CASSLQGPNTEAFF
NA	TRBV11-2	TRBJ1-3	NA	TGTGCCAGCAGCCGATTGGACAGAACCAGAAACACCATATATTTT	CASSRLDRTRNTIYF
once	TRBV21-1	TRBJ2-7	NA	TGTGCCAGCAGCAAACTAGTTGCCCACGAGCAGTACTTC	CASSKLVAHEQYF
NA	TRBV25-1	TRBJ2-2	TRBD2	TGTGCCAGCAGTGAGGGACTAGGGGTTGCCGGGGAGCTGTTTTTT	CASSEGLGVAGELFF
NA	TRBV9	TRBJ2-2	NA	TGTGCCAGCAGCCCCGGTGTGAACACCGGGGAGCTGTTTTTT	CASSPGVNTGELFF
NA	TRBV5-6	TRBJ1-1	TRBD1	TGTGCCAGCAGCTCTGGATACAGGGGGCTTACTGAAGCTTTCTTT	CASSSGYRGLTEAFF
NA	TRBV4-1	TRBJ1-4	NA	TGCGCCAGCAGCCAAGTGTCAGTAGAGGAGGAAAAACTGTTTTTT	CASSQVSVEEEKLFF
few	TRBV9	TRBJ2-7	TRBD2	TGTGCCAGCAGCCCGGGGGGGGTAAGCTACGACGAGCAGTACTTC	CASSPGGVSYDEQYF
NA	TRBV5-1	TRBJ2-2	NA	TGCGCCAGCAGCTTGGAACCACCTAACCGGGAGCTGTTTTTT	CASSLEPPNRELFF
NA	TRBV19	TRBJ2-1	TRBD2	TGTGCCAGTAGTATGGGGGCGGGAGGACTCATCGGACCCAATGAGCAGTTCTTC	CASSMGAGGLIGPNEQFF
NA	TRBV20-1	TRBJ1-1	NA	TGCAGTGCTCAGGGGTACACTGAAGCTTTCTTT	CSAQGYTEAFF
NA	TRBV3-1/TRBV3-2	TRBJ1-2	NA	TGTGCCAGCAGCCGCCTGGGCCTCCCCTTGGATGGCTACACCTTC	CASSRLGLPLDGYTF
NA	TRBV7-6	TRBJ2-1	NA	TGTGCCAGCAGCTTAGTCGCGGAGGGGGCTTACAATGAGCAGTTCTTC	CASSLVAEGAYNEQFF
NA	TRBV10-1	TRBJ2-7	TRBD2	TGCGCCAGCAGGGAGAGCGGGGGTTACGAGCAGTACTTC	CASRESGGYEQYF
NA	TRBV7-9	TRBJ2-7	TRBD1	TGTGCCAGCAGCTTAGTGGGACAGGAGACATCCTACGAGCAGTACTTC	CASSLVGQETSYEQYF
few	TRBV18	TRBJ1-1	NA	TGTGCCAGCTCACCAAAACAGCCGAACACTGAAGCTTTCTTT	CASSPKQPNTEAFF
NA	TRBV5-6	TRBJ2-3	TRBD1	TGTGCCAGCAGCGCGGATTGGACAGGGGGCAAGGATACGCAGTATTTT	CASSADWTGGKDTQYF
NA	TRBV2	TRBJ1-1	NA	TGTGCCAGCAGTGAACAGTTACAGATGAACACTGAAGCTTTCTTT	CASSEQLQMNTEAFF
NA	TRBV20-1	TRBJ1-1	NA	TGCAGTGCCAACCCCGGTTTCGAAGCTTTCTTT	CSANPGFEAFF
once	TRBV5-4	TRBJ2-7	NA	TGTGCCAGCGGCCAGGTGGGCGGGAATTACTACGAGCAGTACTTC	CASGQVGGNYYEQYF
NA	TRBV11-2	TRBJ2-6	TRBD2	TGTGCCAGCAGCTTGCGTGGGAGGGCCTCTGGGGCCAACGTCCTGACTTTC	CASSLRGRASGANVLTF
NA	TRBV18	TRBJ2-5	NA	TGTGCCAGCTCACCAGTCCGAGAGACCCAGTACTTC	CASSPVRETQYF
NA	TRBV5-4	TRBJ2-3	NA	TGTGCCAGCAGCTTGAGGCAGCGGAGCAGCACAGATACGCAGTATTTT	CASSLRQRSSTDTQYF
NA	TRBV7-2	TRBJ2-1	TRBD2	TGTGCCAGCAGCTCGCCGGGACTAGCGGGCGGGGGTCCCTACAATGAGCAGTTCTTC	CASSSPGLAGGGPYNEQFF
NA	TRBV19	TRBJ1-1	TRBD1	TGTGCCAGTAGCCTTGGGACAGGGGCAATGAACACTGAAGCTTTCTTT	CASSLGTGAMNTEAFF
NA	TRBV5-1	TRBJ1-2	TRBD1	TGCGCCAGCAGCGAAACAGGGGTCCCTGGCTACACCTTC	CASSETGVPGYTF
NA	TRBV7-8	TRBJ2-5	TRBD2	TGTGCCAGCAGGGAAAGGACTAGCGGGAGGGAGACCCAGTACTTC	CASRERTSGRETQYF
NA	TRBV3-1/TRBV3-2	TRBJ2-3	NA	TGTGCCAGCAGCCGCGGAGGGGGGGGGCCAGATACGCAGTATTTT	CASSRGGGGPDTQYF